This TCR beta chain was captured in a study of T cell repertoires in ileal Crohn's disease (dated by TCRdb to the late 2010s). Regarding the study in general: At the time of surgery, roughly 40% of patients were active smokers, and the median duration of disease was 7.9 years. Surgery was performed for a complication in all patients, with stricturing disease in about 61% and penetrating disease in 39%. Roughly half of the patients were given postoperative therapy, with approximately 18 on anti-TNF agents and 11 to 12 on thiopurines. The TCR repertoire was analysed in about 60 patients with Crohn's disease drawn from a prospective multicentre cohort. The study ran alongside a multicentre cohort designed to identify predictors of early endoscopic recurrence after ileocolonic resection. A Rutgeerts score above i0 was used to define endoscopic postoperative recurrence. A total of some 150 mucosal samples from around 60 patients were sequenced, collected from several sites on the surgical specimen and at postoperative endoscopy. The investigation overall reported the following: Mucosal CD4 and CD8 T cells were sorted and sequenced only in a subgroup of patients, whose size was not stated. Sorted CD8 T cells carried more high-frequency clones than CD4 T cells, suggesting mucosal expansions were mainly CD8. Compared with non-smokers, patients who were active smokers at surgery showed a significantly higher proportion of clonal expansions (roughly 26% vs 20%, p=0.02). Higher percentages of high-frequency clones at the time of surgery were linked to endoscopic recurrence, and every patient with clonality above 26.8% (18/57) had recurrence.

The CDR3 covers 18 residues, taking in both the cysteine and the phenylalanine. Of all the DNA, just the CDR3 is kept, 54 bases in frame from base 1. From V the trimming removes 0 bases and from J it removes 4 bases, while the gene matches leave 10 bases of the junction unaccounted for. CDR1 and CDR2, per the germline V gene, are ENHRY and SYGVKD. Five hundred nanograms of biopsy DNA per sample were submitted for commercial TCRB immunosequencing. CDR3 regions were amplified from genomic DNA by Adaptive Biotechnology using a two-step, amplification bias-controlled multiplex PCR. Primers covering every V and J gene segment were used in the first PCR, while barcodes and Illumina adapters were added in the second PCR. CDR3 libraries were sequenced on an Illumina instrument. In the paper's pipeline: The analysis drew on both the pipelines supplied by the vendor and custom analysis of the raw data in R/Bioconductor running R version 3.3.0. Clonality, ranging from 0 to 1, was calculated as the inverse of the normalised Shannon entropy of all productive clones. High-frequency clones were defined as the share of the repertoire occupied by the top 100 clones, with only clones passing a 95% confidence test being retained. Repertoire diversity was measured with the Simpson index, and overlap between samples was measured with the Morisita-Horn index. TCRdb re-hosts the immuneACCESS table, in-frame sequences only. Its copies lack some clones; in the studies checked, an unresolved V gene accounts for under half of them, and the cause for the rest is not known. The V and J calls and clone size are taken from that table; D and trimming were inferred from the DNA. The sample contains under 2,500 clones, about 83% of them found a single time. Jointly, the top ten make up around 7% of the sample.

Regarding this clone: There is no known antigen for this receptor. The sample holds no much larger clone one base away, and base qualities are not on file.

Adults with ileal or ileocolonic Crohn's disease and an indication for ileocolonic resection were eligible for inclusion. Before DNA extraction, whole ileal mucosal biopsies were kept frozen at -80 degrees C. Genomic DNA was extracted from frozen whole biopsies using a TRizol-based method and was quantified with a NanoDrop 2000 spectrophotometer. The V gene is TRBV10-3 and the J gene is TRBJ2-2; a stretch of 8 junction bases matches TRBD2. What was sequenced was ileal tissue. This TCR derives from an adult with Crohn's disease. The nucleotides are TGTGCCATCAGTGAGTCGTCAGTCGGGGGGGCCGGCACCGGGGAGCTGTTTTTT. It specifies CAISESSVGGAGTGELFF.